The next 18 T cell receptor beta chains were all read from a single sample in a study. Assay used: immunoSEQ multiplex PCR; TCRdb lists only in-frame clones, some missing. The data hold nearly 70,000 clones, with around 93% observed a single time. The sequenced material came from PBMCs. The receptor source for this set is a man aged 35-49 years with rheumatoid arthritis.

This rearrangement joins TRBV9 to TRBJ2-7, with TRBD1 identical over 8 bases. This CDR3 is built from 17 residues. Germline V gene data show CDR1 as SGDLS and CDR2 as YYNGEE. J lost 4 bases, V lost 4 bases, and 16 bases had no gene match. Here the CDR3 reads CASSPRPGQGLMYEQYF. CDR3 nucleotides: TGTGCCAGCAGCCCCCGCCCCGGACAGGGATTGATGTACGAGCAGTACTTC.

Only one count was recorded for this clone. The V gene is TRBV9, the J gene TRBJ2-1, with D possibly TRBD2 on 5 matching bases. The CDR3 consists of 14 residues. V lost 0 bases and J lost 9, with 13 bases in between. CDR1 is SGDLS and CDR2 is YYNGEE in the germline V gene. Here the CDR3 DNA reads TGTGCCAGCAGCGTAGTTGCGGGTGCGGTTGAGCAGTTCTTC. Translating gives CASSVVAGAVEQFF. The complete variable domain, with remaining parts taken from reference TRBV9 and TRBJ2-1, reads DSGVTQTPKHLITATGQRVTLRCSPRSGDLSVYWYQQSLDQGLQFLIQYYNGEERAKGNILERFSAQQFPDLHSELNLSSLELGDSALYFCASSVVAGAVEQFFGPGTRLTVL.

This chain links TRBV6-6 with TRBJ2-1; TRBD1 is a possible D gene (6 bases). CDR3 length: 15 amino acids. The germline V and J ends were trimmed by 0 bases and 5 bases, with 11 bases remaining between them. CDR1 is MNHNY and CDR2 is SVGAGI in the germline V gene (reference sequence). The CDR3 DNA sequence: TGTGCCAGCAGTTACTCGAGGACAGCAAACAATGAGCAGTTCTTC. The encoded protein is CASSYSRTANNEQFF.

This chain links TRBV9 with TRBJ1-2; 8 bases align to TRBD1. The CDR3 is 13 residues long. J lost 4 bases, V lost 7 bases, and 6 bases had no gene match. Germline V gene data show CDR1 as SGDLS and CDR2 as YYNGEE. This CDR3 is CASRGQGPYGYTF. The DNA for the CDR3 is TGTGCCAGCCGAGGACAGGGTCCCTATGGCTACACCTTC.

This chain joins TRBV30 and TRBJ2-7; weak D call: TRBD1 (6 bases). In germline, CDR1 is GTSNPN, CDR2 SVGIG (reference sequence). This CDR3 contains 14 residues. Between the trimmed V and J ends, which lost 1 base and 3 bases, there was a span of 13 bases. The CDR3 loop is CAWSGEQGVYEQYF. The CDR3 DNA reads as TGTGCCTGGAGTGGAGAACAGGGTGTCTACGAGCAGTACTTC.

The rearrangement uses TRBV27 and TRBJ1-4, with a tentative D call TRBD1 (6 bases). V gave up 6 bases and J gave up 8 bases, with 13 bases separating them. The CDR3 consists of 13 residues. The germline CDR1 and CDR2 sequences are MNHEY and SMNVEV (reference sequence). DNA for the CDR3: TGTGCCAGCAGCACCCCGAGGGGGGAAAAACTGTTTTTT. Its protein product is CASSTPRGEKLFF.

The chain couples TRBV12-5 to TRBJ1-5; D is perhaps TRBD1 (5 bases). Germline assignment: CDR1 LGHNT and CDR2 FRNRAP. The CDR3 is 17 amino acids. Between the trimmed V and J ends, which lost 5 bases and 0 bases, there was a span of 17 bases. The CDR3 DNA is TGTGCTAGTGGTGGGTTCTCAGGGATGGTTAGCAATCAGCCCCAGCATTTT. Translating gives CASGGFSGMVSNQPQHF.

This sequence joins TRBV7-3 and TRBJ1-2; 7 bases map to TRBD1. The germline V gene has CDR1 SGHTA and CDR2 FQGTGA. The junction had 13 bases not matched to a gene; V was cut back by 5 bases and J by 4 bases. CDR3 size: 16 residues. CDR3 nucleotide sequence: TGTGCCAGCAGCGAAAAGGGGGCGGACCATATCTATGGCTACACCTTC. Translating it yields CASSEKGADHIYGYTF.

V and J are TRBV15 and TRBJ1-3; 7 bases are shared with TRBD1. V shed 5 bases, J shed 5 bases, and the junction held 6 bases outside the gene matches. Germline V gene sequence: CDR1 LNHNV, CDR2 YYDKDF (reference sequence). The CDR3 is 14 residues long. CDR3 coding DNA: TGTGCCACCAGCGAGGTGGGACAGCGAAACACCATATATTTT. The encoded protein is CATSEVGQRNTIYF.

This chain connects TRBV7-2 to TRBJ1-2; no clear D. Germline V lookup: CDR1 SGHTA, CDR2 FQGNSA. Trimming took off 1 base at V and 2 bases at J, with 11 bases between the two ends. This CDR3 region has 15 residues. CDR3 protein: CASSLGRWQNYGYTF. In nucleotides, the CDR3 is TGTGCCAGCAGCTTAGGGCGTTGGCAAAACTATGGCTACACCTTC.

The chain has TRBV29-1 and TRBJ2-1; 11 nucleotides match TRBD2. Germline CDR1 reads SQVTM; CDR2 reads ANQGSEA. V was pared by 0 bases and J by 1 base, with 8 bases of the junction left unmatched. The CDR3 contains 18 residues. The CDR3 loop reads CSVEDMVTSGSSYNEQFF. The CDR3 DNA is TGCAGCGTTGAAGATATGGTTACTAGCGGGAGTTCCTACAATGAGCAGTTCTTC.

The chain couples TRBV5-8 to TRBJ2-2; TRBD1 is a possible D gene (6 bases). Trimming removed 4 bases at V and 6 bases at J, with 10 bases between. This CDR3 contains 13 residues. Germline CDR1 and CDR2: SGHTS and YDEGEE. The CDR3: CASSPTGSGELFF. CDR3 DNA sequence: TGTGCCAGCAGCCCAACAGGGTCCGGGGAGCTGTTTTTT. The whole variable domain, filled in from reference TRBV5-8 and TRBJ2-2, reads EAGVTQSPTHLIKTRGQQATLRCSPISGHTSVYWYQQALGLGLQFLLWYDEGEERNRGNFPPRFSGRQFPNYSSELNVNALELEDSALYLCASSPTGSGELFFGEGSRLTVL.

This chain connects TRBV10-3 to TRBJ2-6; 10 nucleotides agree with TRBD1. CDR3 length: 17 residues. CDR1 and CDR2 from the germline V gene are ENHRY and SYGVKD. V gave up 7 bases and J gave up 0 bases; unmatched junction bases: 6. CDR3 region: CAITPGQGRSGANVLTF. CDR3 nucleotides: TGTGCCATCACCCCGGGACAGGGGCGCTCTGGGGCCAACGTCCTGACTTTC.

The chain joins TRBV5-1 to TRBJ1-1; 9 bases agree with TRBD1. CDR1 and CDR2 from the germline V gene are SGHRS and YFSETQ. The CDR3 covers 13 residues. V lost 4 bases, J lost 8 bases, and 6 bases stayed unmatched. CDR3: CASSPGTGWEAFF. In DNA, the CDR3 is TGCGCCAGCAGCCCCGGGACAGGGTGGGAAGCTTTCTTT. The full variable domain, rest sourced from reference TRBV5-1 and TRBJ1-1, is KAGVTQTPRYLIKTRGQQVTLSCSPISGHRSVSWYQQTPGQGLQFLFEYFSETQRNKGNFPGRFSGRQFSNSRSEMNVSTLELGDSALYLCASSPGTGWEAFFGQGTRLTVV.

The rearrangement joins TRBV29-1 to TRBJ1-3, with D maybe TRBD1 (5 bases). Trimming removed 6 bases at V and 5 bases at J, with 11 bases between. This CDR3 region has 12 residues. CDR1 and CDR2 (germline): SQVTM, ANQGSEA. The CDR3 spells CSVDSTRNTIYF. The CDR3 DNA is TGCAGCGTCGACAGTACCCGAAACACCATATATTTT.

The chain carries TRBV9 and TRBJ1-3, with 9 bases aligning to TRBD1. The length of the CDR3 is 17 residues. The V gene's germline CDR1 is SGDLS and CDR2 YYNGEE. Germline trimming cut 4 bases from V and 4 bases from J; bases unmatched to any gene: 12. CDR3 amino acids: CASSSVPGQGTGNTIYF. The CDR3 DNA is TGTGCCAGCAGCTCAGTCCCGGGACAGGGTACGGGAAACACCATATATTTT.

The chain has TRBV5-4 and TRBJ2-2, with TRBD2 matching 8 bases. The CDR3 consists of 16 residues. V shed 4 bases, J shed 4 bases, and the junction held 9 bases outside the gene matches. The V gene's germline CDR1 is SGHNT and CDR2 YYREEE (reference sequence). The CDR3 nucleotides read TGTGCCAGCAGCGGGTTAGCGGGAAAAGGCACCGGGGAGCTGTTTTTT. The encoded protein is CASSGLAGKGTGELFF.

The rearrangement links TRBV9 to TRBJ1-1; no clear D gene. V was trimmed by 4 bases and J by 0 bases, leaving 4 bases between them. CDR1 and CDR2 (germline): SGDLS, YYNGEE. The CDR3 totals 12 residues. Here the CDR3 DNA reads TGTGCCAGCAGCCAAATGAACACTGAAGCTTTCTTT. It is translated as CASSQMNTEAFF.